This T cell receptor (beta chain) came from a study of cytomegalovirus exposure and HLA in healthy donors. Overall study: Most genotyped donors, 81% of 398, had Caucasian-associated genetic ancestry. Overall study findings and caveats: Previous analysis showed most TCR beta V segments were productive about 87% or about 30% of the time. Listed as cytomegalovirus-associated were 150 or so TCR beta chains. Across donors, most TCRs were seen rarely, yet some public ones were widespread.

Trimming took 3 bases from V and 8 from J, leaving 16 bases between them. The CDR3 covers 14 residues. CDR1 and CDR2 (germline): MGHRA, YSYEKL. PCR primers comprised 60 Vbeta and 13 Jbeta primers. Repertoires were generated with immunoSEQ multiplex PCR, while TCRdb's copy carries only in-frame clones and drops some. Here the sample spans about 170,000 clones, over 65% being singletons. This clone was observed a handful of times. Its antigen is unknown. The clonotype originates from a female donor in good health and CMV-seronegative. The rearrangement joins TRBV4-1 to TRBJ1-2; D is possibly TRBD1 (5 bases). The sample consisted of PBMCs. The CDR3 loop reads CASSQGPWARGYTF. The CDR3 nucleotides read TGCGCCAGCAGCCAGGGGCCTTGGGCTAGGGGCTACACCTTC.